This TCR beta chain emerged from a study of blood T cell repertoires in COVID-19. Libraries were prepared by immunoSEQ multiplex PCR; TCRdb keeps only in-frame clonotypes and omits some of them. The sample shows 100,000 to 150,000 clones, approximately 83% of them seen only once. The germline CDR1 and CDR2 sequences are GTSNPN and SVGIG (reference sequence). The CDR3 length is 11 residues. Trimming left V 4 bases short and J 5 bases short, with 8 bases between. Sequencing input: peripheral blood. The TCR was taken from a man aged 55 to 69 with acute or convalescent COVID-19. The chain links TRBV30 to TRBJ1-1, with D perhaps TRBD1 (6 bases). CDR3 sequence reads: CAWTRGTEAFF. CDR3 nucleotide sequence: TGTGCCTGGACCAGGGGAACTGAAGCTTTCTTT. The complete variable domain, with remaining parts taken from reference TRBV30 and TRBJ1-1, reads SQTIHQWPATLVQPVGSPLSLECTVEGTSNPNLYWYRQAAGRGLQLLFYSVGIGQISSEVPQNLSASRPQDRQFILSSKKLLLSDSGFYLCAWTRGTEAFFGQGTRLTVV.